These T cell receptor beta chains were read from a single sample in a study of blood T cell repertoires in COVID-19. The data were produced by immunoSEQ multiplex PCR, yet TCRdb's version contains in-frame clones alone and is incomplete. Of almost 400,000 clones listed, just under 90% were seen once; the top ten hold around 1.7%. The sample taken for sequencing was PBMCs or T cells enriched from blood (not recorded which). The source is a woman in her twenties or thirties who had recovered from COVID-19. The CDR3 runs from the conserved cysteine through the conserved F or W. The order of the fields is CDR3 length, D gene, J gene, V gene, clone size, CDR3 protein, CDR3 DNA. A D gene is named only where the DNA matches it firmly. Clone size is not always given. Where it is, it says once, few, many or a class for expanded clones.

len: 16; d_gene: NA; j_gene: TRBJ1-4; v_gene: TRBV4-2; abundance: once; CDR3aa: CASSPRYGEVSEKLFF; CDR3nt: TGTGCCAGCAGCCCTAGGTATGGGGAGGTTAGTGAAAAACTGTTTTTT
len: 14; d_gene: NA; j_gene: TRBJ2-4; v_gene: TRBV5-5; abundance: NA; CDR3aa: CASSFRDTKNIQYF; CDR3nt: TGTGCCAGCAGCTTTCGGGACACCAAAAACATTCAGTACTTC
len: 15; d_gene: TRBD1; j_gene: TRBJ1-5; v_gene: TRBV18; abundance: once; CDR3aa: CASSRGQGSGQPQHF; CDR3nt: TGTGCCAGCTCAAGGGGACAGGGATCAGGCCAGCCCCAGCATTTT
len: 15; d_gene: TRBD2; j_gene: TRBJ2-7; v_gene: TRBV9; abundance: NA; CDR3aa: CASSVGSSGSYEQYF; CDR3nt: TGTGCCAGCAGCGTAGGGTCTAGCGGCTCCTACGAGCAGTACTTC
len: 17; d_gene: NA; j_gene: TRBJ2-5; v_gene: TRBV5-1; abundance: NA; CDR3aa: CASSLIALRVYGETQYF; CDR3nt: TGCGCCAGCAGCTTGATAGCCCTCAGGGTATACGGAGAGACCCAGTACTTC
len: 14; d_gene: NA; j_gene: TRBJ1-1; v_gene: TRBV7-2; abundance: NA; CDR3aa: CASSPPRQNTEAFF; CDR3nt: TGTGCCAGCAGCCCCCCGAGGCAGAACACTGAAGCTTTCTTT
len: 14; d_gene: NA; j_gene: TRBJ2-7; v_gene: TRBV30; abundance: NA; CDR3aa: CASTPNRNAYEQYF; CDR3nt: TGTGCCTCCACCCCGAACAGGAATGCCTACGAGCAGTACTTC
len: 14; d_gene: TRBD1; j_gene: TRBJ2-7; v_gene: TRBV4-1; abundance: NA; CDR3aa: CASDRTGQGNEQYF; CDR3nt: TGCGCCAGCGACCGAACCGGACAGGGGAACGAGCAGTACTTC
len: 17; d_gene: TRBD2; j_gene: TRBJ2-1; v_gene: TRBV6-7; abundance: NA; CDR3aa: CASSYSRLAGGYNEQFF; CDR3nt: TGTGCCAGCAGTTACTCAAGGCTAGCGGGGGGCTACAATGAGCAGTTCTTC
len: 14; d_gene: TRBD1; j_gene: TRBJ2-3; v_gene: TRBV18; abundance: NA; CDR3aa: CASSPEDRGDTQYF; CDR3nt: TGTGCCAGCTCGCCCGAGGACAGGGGAGATACGCAGTATTTT
len: 16; d_gene: NA; j_gene: TRBJ2-1; v_gene: TRBV3-1/TRBV3-2; abundance: NA; CDR3aa: CASSQDPGRLVHEQFF; CDR3nt: TGTGCCAGCAGCCAAGACCCGGGAAGGTTGGTCCATGAGCAGTTCTTC
len: 13; d_gene: NA; j_gene: TRBJ2-1; v_gene: TRBV7-8; abundance: NA; CDR3aa: CASSSVHYNEQFF; CDR3nt: TGTGCCAGCAGCTCAGTTCACTACAATGAGCAGTTCTTC
len: 17; d_gene: TRBD2; j_gene: TRBJ2-1; v_gene: TRBV7-3; abundance: NA; CDR3aa: CASSYGTSGGIYNEQFF; CDR3nt: TGTGCCAGCAGCTACGGGACTAGCGGGGGGATATACAATGAGCAGTTCTTC
len: 14; d_gene: TRBD1; j_gene: TRBJ2-1; v_gene: TRBV18; abundance: NA; CDR3aa: CASSPLQGISEQFF; CDR3nt: TGTGCCAGCTCCCCACTACAGGGGATTAGTGAGCAGTTCTTC
len: 14; d_gene: TRBD1; j_gene: TRBJ1-3; v_gene: TRBV6-5; abundance: NA; CDR3aa: CASSITGGGNTIYF; CDR3nt: TGTGCCAGCAGTATCACAGGGGGCGGAAACACCATATATTTT
len: 18; d_gene: TRBD1; j_gene: TRBJ2-5; v_gene: TRBV4-2; abundance: NA; CDR3aa: CASSQVLQGSVVGRTQYF; CDR3nt: TGTGCCAGCAGCCAAGTCCTACAGGGGTCAGTCGTAGGTCGGACCCAGTACTTC
len: 15; d_gene: TRBD1; j_gene: TRBJ1-6; v_gene: TRBV5-1; abundance: NA; CDR3aa: CASREADRVNSPLHF; CDR3nt: TGCGCCAGCAGAGAAGCCGACAGGGTGAATTCACCCCTCCACTTT
len: 15; d_gene: NA; j_gene: TRBJ2-5; v_gene: TRBV13; abundance: NA; CDR3aa: CASSLGLLGEETQYF; CDR3nt: TGTGCCAGCAGCCTGGGACTGCTGGGAGAAGAGACCCAGTACTTC
len: 14; d_gene: NA; j_gene: TRBJ2-1; v_gene: TRBV7-3; abundance: NA; CDR3aa: CASSRDLTYNEQFF; CDR3nt: TGTGCCAGCAGCCGGGACTTAACTTACAATGAGCAGTTCTTC
len: 13; d_gene: NA; j_gene: TRBJ1-6; v_gene: TRBV6-5; abundance: NA; CDR3aa: CASSYDRRSPLHF; CDR3nt: TGTGCCAGCAGTTACGACAGGCGTTCACCCCTCCACTTT
len: 15; d_gene: TRBD1; j_gene: TRBJ2-1; v_gene: TRBV5-1; abundance: once; CDR3aa: CASSPGQGLYNEQFF; CDR3nt: TGCGCCAGCAGCCCGGGACAGGGGCTCTACAATGAGCAGTTCTTC
len: 14; d_gene: TRBD1; j_gene: TRBJ2-2; v_gene: TRBV19; abundance: NA; CDR3aa: CASSTTGASGELFF; CDR3nt: TGTGCCAGTTCGACCACAGGGGCTAGCGGGGAGCTGTTTTTT
len: 14; d_gene: TRBD1; j_gene: TRBJ1-2; v_gene: TRBV5-1; abundance: few; CDR3aa: CASSLPDRVRGYTF; CDR3nt: TGCGCCAGCAGCTTACCCGACAGGGTGCGTGGCTACACCTTC
len: 16; d_gene: TRBD1; j_gene: TRBJ1-4; v_gene: TRBV5-6; abundance: NA; CDR3aa: CASSQNNRGRNEKLFF; CDR3nt: TGTGCCAGCAGCCAAAACAACAGGGGGCGGAATGAAAAACTGTTTTTT
len: 13; d_gene: TRBD1; j_gene: TRBJ1-5; v_gene: TRBV6-5; abundance: NA; CDR3aa: CASRRTGEQPQHF; CDR3nt: TGTGCCAGCAGGCGGACAGGGGAACAGCCCCAGCATTTT
len: 15; d_gene: TRBD1; j_gene: TRBJ1-6; v_gene: TRBV9; abundance: NA; CDR3aa: CASSVETGGRTPLHF; CDR3nt: TGTGCCAGCAGCGTAGAAACAGGGGGCCGGACACCCCTCCACTTT
len: 13; d_gene: TRBD1; j_gene: TRBJ1-1; v_gene: TRBV7-3; abundance: NA; CDR3aa: CASSSGQGFEAFF; CDR3nt: TGTGCCAGCAGCTCAGGACAGGGGTTTGAAGCTTTCTTT
len: 16; d_gene: TRBD2; j_gene: TRBJ2-1; v_gene: TRBV19; abundance: NA; CDR3aa: CASSPRTSGTYNEQFF; CDR3nt: TGTGCCAGTAGCCCGAGGACTAGCGGAACATACAATGAGCAGTTCTTC
len: 15; d_gene: NA; j_gene: TRBJ2-3; v_gene: TRBV9; abundance: NA; CDR3aa: CASSVLAGWTDTQYF; CDR3nt: TGTGCCAGCAGCGTACTCGCGGGATGGACAGATACGCAGTATTTT
len: 13; d_gene: NA; j_gene: TRBJ2-1; v_gene: TRBV30; abundance: NA; CDR3aa: CAWSVHSQSEQFF; CDR3nt: TGTGCCTGGAGTGTCCACAGTCAGAGTGAGCAGTTCTTC